The rows below give T cell receptor beta chains drawn from one sample of a study of blood T cell repertoires in COVID-19. The assay was immunoSEQ multiplex PCR, and TCRdb's table has in-frame clones only and misses some. The sample has more than 200,000 clones, approximately 83% seen once. Sequencing input: peripheral blood. These receptor sequences come from a woman aged 40 to 50 with active or convalescent COVID-19. The CDR3 runs from the conserved cysteine through the conserved F or W. The D gene is left open where the match is weak. Clone size is shown for a subset of rows, as once, few, many or a class of expanded clone.

j_call: TRBJ1-1
d_call: -
clone_size: -
v_call: TRBV5-1
cdr3_nt: TGCGCCAGCAGCTTTGGTGCAGGGGTCGGGACTGAAGCTTTCTTT
cdr3_aa: CASSFGAGVGTEAFF

j_call: TRBJ1-6
d_call: -
clone_size: few
v_call: TRBV7-2
cdr3_nt: TGTGCCAGCAGCTTAGCGCGGGCAGGCTACTCACCCCTCCACTTT
cdr3_aa: CASSLARAGYSPLHF

j_call: TRBJ1-4
d_call: -
clone_size: -
v_call: TRBV30
cdr3_nt: TGTGCCTGGAGTCCCGACACCTTTGGAGGAGAAAAACTGTTTTTT
cdr3_aa: CAWSPDTFGGEKLFF

j_call: TRBJ2-7
d_call: -
clone_size: -
v_call: TRBV12-3/TRBV12-4
cdr3_nt: TGTGCCAGCAGTTTAGGTACAGGGCCCCTGTACTTC
cdr3_aa: CASSLGTGPLYF

j_call: TRBJ1-1
d_call: TRBD1
clone_size: -
v_call: TRBV6-2/TRBV6-3
cdr3_nt: TGTGCCAGCAGTTACTCGATGGACAGGCTCGAAAGGGGAGCTTTCTTT
cdr3_aa: CASSYSMDRLERGAFF

j_call: TRBJ1-5
d_call: TRBD1
clone_size: once
v_call: TRBV6-2/TRBV6-3
cdr3_nt: TGTGCCAGCAGTTATGACAGGGGTTATCAGCCCCAGCATTTT
cdr3_aa: CASSYDRGYQPQHF

j_call: TRBJ1-4
d_call: TRBD1
clone_size: -
v_call: TRBV29-1
cdr3_nt: TGCAGCGTTGAATCAGCTAGGGGGCTAACTAATGAAAAACTGTTTTTT
cdr3_aa: CSVESARGLTNEKLFF

j_call: TRBJ1-2
d_call: TRBD1
clone_size: -
v_call: TRBV2
cdr3_nt: TGTGCCAGCTCTACGACGACAGGGACCTCTAACTATGGCTACACCTTC
cdr3_aa: CASSTTTGTSNYGYTF

j_call: TRBJ1-1
d_call: -
clone_size: few
v_call: TRBV10-2
cdr3_nt: TGCGCCAGCCGAGGGGGGGGCACTGAAGCTTTCTTT
cdr3_aa: CASRGGGTEAFF

j_call: TRBJ1-2
d_call: TRBD1
clone_size: -
v_call: TRBV4-1
cdr3_nt: TGCGCCAGCAGCCAAGGGGACAGGCTCCCCCTGGGTGGCTACACCTTC
cdr3_aa: CASSQGDRLPLGGYTF

j_call: TRBJ1-1
d_call: TRBD1
clone_size: -
v_call: TRBV6-2/TRBV6-3
cdr3_nt: TGTGCCAGCAGCGAACCAGGGGGCTTCAACGAAGCTTTCTTT
cdr3_aa: CASSEPGGFNEAFF

j_call: TRBJ1-1
d_call: TRBD1
clone_size: -
v_call: TRBV27
cdr3_nt: TGTGCCAGCAGACGGCGGACAGGGAAGATGAACACTGAAGCTTTCTTT
cdr3_aa: CASRRRTGKMNTEAFF

j_call: TRBJ2-3
d_call: -
clone_size: -
v_call: TRBV7-3
cdr3_nt: TGTGCCAGCAGCCAAGAAGCGGGCCGGGAATTCGGGACGCAGTATTTT
cdr3_aa: CASSQEAGREFGTQYF

j_call: TRBJ2-3
d_call: TRBD2
clone_size: -
v_call: TRBV4-3
cdr3_nt: TGCGCCAGCAGCCAAGCGACTAGCCGCACAGATACGCAGTATTTT
cdr3_aa: CASSQATSRTDTQYF

j_call: TRBJ1-6
d_call: TRBD1
clone_size: -
v_call: TRBV10-2
cdr3_nt: TGCGCCAGCTGTGGGGACAGTGATTCACCCCTCCACTTT
cdr3_aa: CASCGDSDSPLHF

j_call: TRBJ1-4
d_call: -
clone_size: -
v_call: TRBV7-9
cdr3_nt: TGTGCCAGCAGCTTAGGGGCAGGTGAAGAAAAACTGTTTTTT
cdr3_aa: CASSLGAGEEKLFF